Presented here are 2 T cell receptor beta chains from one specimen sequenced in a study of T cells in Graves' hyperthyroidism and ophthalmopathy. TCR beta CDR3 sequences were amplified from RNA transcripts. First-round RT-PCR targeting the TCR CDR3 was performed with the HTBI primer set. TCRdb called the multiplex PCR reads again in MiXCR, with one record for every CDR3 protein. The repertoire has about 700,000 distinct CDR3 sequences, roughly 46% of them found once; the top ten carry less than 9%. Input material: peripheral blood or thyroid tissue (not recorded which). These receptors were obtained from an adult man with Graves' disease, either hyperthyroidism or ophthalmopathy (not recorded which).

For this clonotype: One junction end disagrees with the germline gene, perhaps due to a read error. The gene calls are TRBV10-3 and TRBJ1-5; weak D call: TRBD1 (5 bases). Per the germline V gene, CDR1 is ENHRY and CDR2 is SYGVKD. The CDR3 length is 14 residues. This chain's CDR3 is CAISDSGGNQSQHF. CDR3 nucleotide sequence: TGTGCCATCAGTGACTCGGGGGGAAATCAGTCCCAGCATTTT.

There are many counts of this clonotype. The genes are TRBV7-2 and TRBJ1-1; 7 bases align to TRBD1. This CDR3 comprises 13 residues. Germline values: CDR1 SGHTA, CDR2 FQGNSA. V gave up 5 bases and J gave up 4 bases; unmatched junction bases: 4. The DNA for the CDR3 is TGTGCCAGCAGCCCACAGGGGAGCACTGAAGCTTTCTTT. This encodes CASSPQGSTEAFF.